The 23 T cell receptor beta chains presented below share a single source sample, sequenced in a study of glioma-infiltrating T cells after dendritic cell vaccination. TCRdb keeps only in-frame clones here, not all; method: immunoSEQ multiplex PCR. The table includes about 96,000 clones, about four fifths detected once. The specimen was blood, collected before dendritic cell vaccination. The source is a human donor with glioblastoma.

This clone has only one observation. The CDR3 sequence: CASSFGGSNTGELFF. Here the CDR3 DNA reads TGCGCCAGCAGCTTTGGGGGCTCGAACACCGGGGAGCTGTTTTTT. The chain employs TRBV5-1 and TRBJ2-2; weak D call: TRBD1 (6 bases). Trimming removed 2 bases at V and 0 bases at J, with 8 bases between. This CDR3 contains 15 residues. CDR1 and CDR2 from the germline V gene are SGHRS and YFSETQ.

In nucleotides, the CDR3 is TGCGCCAGCAGCTTGGAGGGGCCGCATCAGCCCCAGCATTTT. Amino acid sequence: CASSLEGPHQPQHF. The V call is TRBV5-1, the J call TRBJ1-5, with D possibly TRBD1 on 5 matching bases. The length of the CDR3 is 14 residues. V was cut by 0 bases and J by 5 bases, with 9 bases left in between. CDR1 and CDR2 (germline): SGHRS, YFSETQ.

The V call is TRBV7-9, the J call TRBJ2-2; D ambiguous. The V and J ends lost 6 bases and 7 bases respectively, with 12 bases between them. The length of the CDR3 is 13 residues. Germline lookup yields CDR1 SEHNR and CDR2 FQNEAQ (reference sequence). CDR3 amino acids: CASRPPQVGELFF. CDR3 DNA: TGTGCCAGCAGACCCCCCCAGGTCGGGGAGCTGTTTTTT.

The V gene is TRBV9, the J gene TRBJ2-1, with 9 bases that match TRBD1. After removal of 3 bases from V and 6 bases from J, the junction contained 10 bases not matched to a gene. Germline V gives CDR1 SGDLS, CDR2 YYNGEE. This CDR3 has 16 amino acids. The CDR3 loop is CASSEHRDRAANEQFF. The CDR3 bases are TGTGCCAGCAGCGAACACCGGGACAGGGCCGCCAATGAGCAGTTCTTC.

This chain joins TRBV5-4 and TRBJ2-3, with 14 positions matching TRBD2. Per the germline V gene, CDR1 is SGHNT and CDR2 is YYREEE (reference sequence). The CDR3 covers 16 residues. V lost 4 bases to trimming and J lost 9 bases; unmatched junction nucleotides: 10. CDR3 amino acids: CASSLGGLAGDRTQYF. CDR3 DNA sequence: TGTGCCAGCAGCCTTGGGGGACTAGCGGGGGACCGGACGCAGTATTTT.

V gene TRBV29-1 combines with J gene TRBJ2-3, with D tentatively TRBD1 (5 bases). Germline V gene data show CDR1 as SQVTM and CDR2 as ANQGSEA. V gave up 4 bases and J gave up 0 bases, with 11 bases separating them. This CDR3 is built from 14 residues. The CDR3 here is CSVVLGVSTDTQYF. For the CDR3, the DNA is TGCAGCGTTGTCCTAGGGGTTAGCACAGATACGCAGTATTTT.

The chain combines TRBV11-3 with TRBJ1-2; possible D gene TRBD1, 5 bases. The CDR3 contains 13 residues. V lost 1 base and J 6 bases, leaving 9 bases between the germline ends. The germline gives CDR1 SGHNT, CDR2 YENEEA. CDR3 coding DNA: TGTGCCAGCAGCTTAGGGCAGGGCCATGGCTACACCTTC. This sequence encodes CASSLGQGHGYTF. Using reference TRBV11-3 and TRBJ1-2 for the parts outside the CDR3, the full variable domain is EAGVVQSPRYKIIEKKQPVAFWCNPISGHNTLYWYLQNLGQGPELLIRYENEEAVDDSQLPKDRFSAERLKGVDSTLKIQPAELGDSAVYLCASSLGQGHGYTFGSGTRLTVV.

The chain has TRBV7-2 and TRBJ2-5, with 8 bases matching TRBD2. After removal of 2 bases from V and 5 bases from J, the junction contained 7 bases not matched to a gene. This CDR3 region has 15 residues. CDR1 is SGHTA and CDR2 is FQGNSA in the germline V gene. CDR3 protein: CASSLSGGFGETQYF. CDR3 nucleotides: TGTGCCAGCAGCTTATCGGGGGGGTTTGGGGAGACCCAGTACTTC.

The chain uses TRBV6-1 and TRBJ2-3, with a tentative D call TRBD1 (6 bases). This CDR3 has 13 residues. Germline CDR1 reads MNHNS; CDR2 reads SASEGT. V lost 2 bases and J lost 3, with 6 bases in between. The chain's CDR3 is CASSETGTDTQYF. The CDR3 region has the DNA TGTGCCAGCAGTGAAACAGGGACAGATACGCAGTATTTT.

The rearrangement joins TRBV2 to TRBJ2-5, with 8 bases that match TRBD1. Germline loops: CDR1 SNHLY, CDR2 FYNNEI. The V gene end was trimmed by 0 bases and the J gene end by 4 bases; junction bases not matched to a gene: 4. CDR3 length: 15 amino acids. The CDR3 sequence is CASSEAGTGRETQYF. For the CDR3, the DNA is TGTGCCAGCAGTGAAGCCGGGACAGGCAGAGAGACCCAGTACTTC.

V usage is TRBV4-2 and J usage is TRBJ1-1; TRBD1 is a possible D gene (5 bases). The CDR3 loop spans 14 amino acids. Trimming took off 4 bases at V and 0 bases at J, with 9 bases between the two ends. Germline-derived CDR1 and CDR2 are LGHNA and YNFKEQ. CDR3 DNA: TGTGCCAGCAGCCTGGGGCGTTTGAACACTGAAGCTTTCTTT. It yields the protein CASSLGRLNTEAFF.

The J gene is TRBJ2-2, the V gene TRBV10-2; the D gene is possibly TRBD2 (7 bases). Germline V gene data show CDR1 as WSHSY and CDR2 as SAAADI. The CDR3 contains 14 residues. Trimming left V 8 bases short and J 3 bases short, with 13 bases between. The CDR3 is CASGRGGDTGELFF. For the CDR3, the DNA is TGCGCCAGCGGAAGGGGGGGGGACACCGGGGAGCTGTTTTTT.

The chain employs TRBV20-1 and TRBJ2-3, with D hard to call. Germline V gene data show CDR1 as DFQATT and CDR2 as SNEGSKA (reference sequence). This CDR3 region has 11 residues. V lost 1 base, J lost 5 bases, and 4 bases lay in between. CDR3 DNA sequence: TGCAGTGCTAGAGGTAGAGATACGCAGTATTTT. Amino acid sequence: CSARGRDTQYF.

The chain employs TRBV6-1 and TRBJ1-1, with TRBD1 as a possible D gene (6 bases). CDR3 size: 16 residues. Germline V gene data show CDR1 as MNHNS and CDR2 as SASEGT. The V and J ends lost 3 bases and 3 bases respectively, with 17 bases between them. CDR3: CASSEGGGFRDTEAFF. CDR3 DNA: TGTGCCAGCAGTGAGGGAGGGGGGTTCCGGGACACTGAAGCTTTCTTT.

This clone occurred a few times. The CDR3 spells CASSEVGGDGRLGGNTIYF. Written as DNA, the CDR3 is TGTGCCAGCAGTGAAGTGGGGGGGGACGGCCGGCTTGGTGGAAACACCATATATTTT. The chain uses TRBV6-1 and TRBJ1-3, with D perhaps matching TRBD1 (5 bases). With 1 base removed from V and 3 bases from J, the gap between germline ends came to 22 bases. There are 19 residues in the CDR3. Per germline, CDR1 MNHNS and CDR2 SASEGT.

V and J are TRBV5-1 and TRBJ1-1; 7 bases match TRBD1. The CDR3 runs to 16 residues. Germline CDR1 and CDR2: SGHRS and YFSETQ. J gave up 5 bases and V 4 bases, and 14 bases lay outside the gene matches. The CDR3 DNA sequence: TGCGCCAGCAGCACCGGGGCCTTTGGGGACAGTACTGAAGCTTTCTTT. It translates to CASSTGAFGDSTEAFF.

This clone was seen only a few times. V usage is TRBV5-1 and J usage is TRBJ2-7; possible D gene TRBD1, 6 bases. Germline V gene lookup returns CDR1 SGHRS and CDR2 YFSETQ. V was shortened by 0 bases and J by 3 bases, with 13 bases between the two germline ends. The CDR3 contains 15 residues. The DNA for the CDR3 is TGCGCCAGCAGCTTGGTAGGGACACCGGGCTACGAGCAGTACTTC. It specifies CASSLVGTPGYEQYF.

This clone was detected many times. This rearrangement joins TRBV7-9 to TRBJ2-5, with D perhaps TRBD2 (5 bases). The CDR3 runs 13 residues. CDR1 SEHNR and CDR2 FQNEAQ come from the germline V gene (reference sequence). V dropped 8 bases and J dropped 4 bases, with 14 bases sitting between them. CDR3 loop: CASREGVRETQYF. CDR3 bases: TGTGCCAGCCGGGAAGGAGTCCGAGAGACCCAGTACTTC.

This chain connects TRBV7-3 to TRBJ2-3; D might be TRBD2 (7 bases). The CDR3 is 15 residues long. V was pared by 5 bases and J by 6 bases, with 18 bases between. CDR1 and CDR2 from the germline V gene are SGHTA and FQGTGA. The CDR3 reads CASSPLRGGQDTQYF. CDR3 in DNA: TGTGCCAGCAGCCCTTTGAGGGGGGGCCAGGATACGCAGTATTTT.

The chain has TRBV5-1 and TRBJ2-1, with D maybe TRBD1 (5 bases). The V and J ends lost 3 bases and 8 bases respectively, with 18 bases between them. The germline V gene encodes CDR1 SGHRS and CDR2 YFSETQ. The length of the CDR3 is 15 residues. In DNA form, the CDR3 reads TGCGCCAGCAGCTCCCCGGACACGTTTCGACATGAGCAGTTCTTC. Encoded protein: CASSSPDTFRHEQFF.

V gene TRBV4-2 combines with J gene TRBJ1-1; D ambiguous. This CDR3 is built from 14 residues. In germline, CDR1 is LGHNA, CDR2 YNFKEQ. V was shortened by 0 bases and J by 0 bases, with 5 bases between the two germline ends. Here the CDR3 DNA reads TGTGCCAGCAGCCAAGATGCAGTGAACACTGAAGCTTTCTTT. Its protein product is CASSQDAVNTEAFF.

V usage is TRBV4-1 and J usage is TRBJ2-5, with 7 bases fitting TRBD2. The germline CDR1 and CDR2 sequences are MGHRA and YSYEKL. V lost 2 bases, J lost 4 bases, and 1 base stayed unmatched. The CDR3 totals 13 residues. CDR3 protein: CASSQIAGETQYF. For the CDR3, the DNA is TGCGCCAGCAGCCAAATAGCGGGAGAGACCCAGTACTTC.

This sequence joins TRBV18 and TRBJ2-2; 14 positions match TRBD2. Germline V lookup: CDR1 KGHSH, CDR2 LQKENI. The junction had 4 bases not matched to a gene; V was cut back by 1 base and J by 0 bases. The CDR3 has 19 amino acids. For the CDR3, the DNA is TGTGCCAGCTCACCACGCGGGACTAGCGGGGGCGCGAACACCGGGGAGCTGTTTTTT. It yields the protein CASSPRGTSGGANTGELFF.